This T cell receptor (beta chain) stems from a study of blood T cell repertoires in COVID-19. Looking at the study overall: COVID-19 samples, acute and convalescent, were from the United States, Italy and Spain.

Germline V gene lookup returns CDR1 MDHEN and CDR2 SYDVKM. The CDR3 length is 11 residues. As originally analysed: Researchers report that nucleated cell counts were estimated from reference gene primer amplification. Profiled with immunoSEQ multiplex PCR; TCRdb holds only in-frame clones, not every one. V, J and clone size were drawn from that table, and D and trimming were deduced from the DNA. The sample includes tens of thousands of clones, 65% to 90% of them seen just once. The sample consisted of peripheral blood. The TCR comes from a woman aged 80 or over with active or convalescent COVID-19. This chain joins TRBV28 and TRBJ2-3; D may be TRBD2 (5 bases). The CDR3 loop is CRSSSGDTQYF. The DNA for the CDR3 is TGTAGGAGTTCTTCGGGGGATACGCAGTATTTT.